Here is one TCR beta chain with its context. Its antigen is undetermined. The data originate from a study of T cells expressing NK-cell markers. Study-level background: The TCR beta repertoires were obtained from sorted CD3+CD56+NKG2C+, CD3+CD56+NKG2C- and CD3+CD56-NKG2C+ T cells.

The authors generated TCR beta cDNA through 5'RACE template switching with UMIs. TCRdb reanalyzed the 5' RACE reads and collapses them to one entry per CDR3 protein, without DNA. The sample's table shows about half a million distinct CDR3 sequences. Study findings and constraints: NKG2C+ dominant clonotypes from several donors made up about 1.0-7.5% of CD8+ T cells. One observes that, in several donors, these clonotypes were also the leading ones within the CD3+CD56-NKG2C+ fraction.

Germline V gene data show CDR1 as SGHNT and CDR2 as YENEEA. CDR3 length: 15 amino acids. Source material: blood T cells: a sorted CD56 or NKG2C T cell subset, CD4+ or CD8+ T cells, or bulk PBMC T cells (not recorded which). This clonotype was sampled from a woman aged 45-59 years in good health. The chain combines TRBV11-3 with TRBJ2-5; checking the TCRdb D call of TRBD1 is not possible without DNA. The CDR3 region is CASSPYRDSQETQYF.